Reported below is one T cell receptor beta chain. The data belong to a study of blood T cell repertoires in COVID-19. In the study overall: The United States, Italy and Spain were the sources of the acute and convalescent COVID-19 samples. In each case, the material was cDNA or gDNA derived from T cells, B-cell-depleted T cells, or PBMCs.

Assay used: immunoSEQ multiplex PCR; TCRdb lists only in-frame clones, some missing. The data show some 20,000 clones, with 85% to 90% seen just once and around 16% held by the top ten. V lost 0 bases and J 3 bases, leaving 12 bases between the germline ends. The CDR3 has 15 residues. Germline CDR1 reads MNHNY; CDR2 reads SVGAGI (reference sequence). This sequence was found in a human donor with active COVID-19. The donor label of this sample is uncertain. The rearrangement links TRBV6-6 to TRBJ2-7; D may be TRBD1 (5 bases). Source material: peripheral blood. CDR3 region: CASSYSSQGIYEQYF. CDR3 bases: TGTGCCAGCAGTTACTCGTCTCAGGGAATCTACGAGCAGTACTTC.